A single sample gave rise to the 2 T cell receptor beta chains below, sequenced in a study of T-cell memory formation after mild COVID-19. TCRdb reprocessed the 5' RACE reads with MiXCR, giving one entry per CDR3 protein. This table holds about 350,000 distinct CDR3 sequences, around 20% found once. Sequences were obtained from PBMCs or a T cell subset sorted from them (not recorded which). These receptors were obtained from a man aged 18-30 years who had mild COVID-19 (a few samples of this study predate the infection). Cell type and time point are not known.

The sample holds a few counts of this clonotype. The rearrangement joins TRBV12-3 or TRBV12-4 to TRBJ1-3; the D is unclear. The CDR3 is 13 residues long. Trimming stripped 1 base from V and 6 bases from J, with 7 bases between. The CDR3 region has the DNA TGTGCCAGCAGTTTAGGGGAGGAAAACACCATATATTTT. The encoded protein is CASSLGEENTIYF.

Only a few counts were recorded for this clonotype. The gene calls are TRBV18 and TRBJ2-1; the D is unclear. Germline assignment: CDR1 KGHSH and CDR2 LQKENI. V was clipped by 3 bases and J by 6 bases, with 15 bases between them. The CDR3 totals 15 residues. CDR3 bases: TGTGCCAGCTCACCCCAGGCCATGACTTTCAATGAGCAGTTCTTC. The encoded protein is CASSPQAMTFNEQFF. The variable domain in full, with the rest retrieved from reference TRBV18 and TRBJ2-1, is NAGVMQNPRHLVRRRGQEARLRCSPMKGHSHVYWYRQLPEEGLKFMVYLQKENIIDESGMPKERFSAEFPKEGPSILRIQQVVRGDSAAYFCASSPQAMTFNEQFFGPGTRLTVL.